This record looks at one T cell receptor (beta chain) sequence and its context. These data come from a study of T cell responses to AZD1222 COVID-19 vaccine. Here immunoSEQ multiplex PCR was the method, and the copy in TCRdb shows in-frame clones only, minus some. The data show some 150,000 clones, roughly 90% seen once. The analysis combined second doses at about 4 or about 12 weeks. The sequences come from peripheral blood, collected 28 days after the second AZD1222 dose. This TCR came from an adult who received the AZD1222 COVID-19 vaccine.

DNA of the CDR3: TGTGCCAGCACGTGGGGGAGGTATCAGCCCCAGCATTTT. Protein sequence: CASTWGRYQPQHF. The chain has TRBV6-5 and TRBJ1-5, with D maybe TRBD1 (5 bases). V lost 7 bases, J lost 5 bases, and 12 bases lay in between. In germline, CDR1 is MNHEY, CDR2 SVGAGI. The CDR3 sequence is 13 residues long.